The entry below describes one T cell receptor beta chain. This sample is part of a study of blood T cell repertoires in COVID-19. In the study overall: Samples taken during acute and convalescent COVID-19 were collected in the United States, Italy and Spain. The cDNA or gDNA used as material had been derived from T cells, B-cell-depleted T cells, or PBMCs.

As handled by the study authors: Reference gene primer amplification gave estimated nucleated cell counts. Clones were read by immunoSEQ multiplex PCR, and TCRdb kept only the in-frame ones, dropping some. That table gives V, J and clone size, and the DNA gave D and trimming. Of 150,000 to 200,000 clones detected, approximately 83% appear once; the ten largest clones hold approximately 2.4%. Between the trimmed V and J ends, which lost 4 bases and 3 bases, there was a span of 9 bases. CDR3 length equals 13 residues. Germline assignment: CDR1 KGHSH and CDR2 LQKENI. This clonotype was sampled from a human donor with acute or convalescent COVID-19. The donor label of this sample is uncertain. V usage is TRBV18 and J usage is TRBJ1-1; tentatively, D is TRBD1 (5 bases). Sequencing used peripheral blood. The chain's CDR3 is CASSQTVDTEAFF. The CDR3 nucleotides are TGTGCCAGCTCACAGACAGTAGACACTGAAGCTTTCTTT.